A single sample is the source of the 31 T cell receptor beta chains below, sequenced in a study. Using immunoSEQ multiplex PCR, the repertoire was profiled, and TCRdb retains in-frame clones only, with some absent. The top ten hold 4% to 4.5% of the sample, which has 60,000 to 75,000 clones, approximately 92% seen once. The material sequenced was PBMCs. The source of these receptors is a man in his forties with rheumatoid arthritis.

The table lists this clone with a count of one. The rearrangement links TRBV28 to TRBJ2-7; D gene ambiguous. V lost 1 base to trimming and J lost 0 bases, with 4 bases between them. In germline, CDR1 is MDHEN, CDR2 SYDVKM. CDR3 length: 13 amino acids. The DNA of the CDR3 is TGTGCCAGCAGTTTATCTATCTCCTACGAGCAGTACTTC. This translates into CASSLSISYEQYF.

This clone was seen a handful of times. The V and J genes are TRBV3-1 (or the pseudogene TRBV3-2) and TRBJ2-7; the D gene is possibly TRBD2 (6 bases). The V gene lost 1 base and the J gene lost 0 bases, with 10 bases spanning the gap. Germline CDR1 is LGHDT and CDR2 is YNNKEL (reference sequence). This CDR3 contains 15 residues. The CDR3 sequence: CASSQVAESSYEQYF. The CDR3 region has the DNA TGTGCCAGCAGCCAAGTAGCGGAAAGCTCCTACGAGCAGTACTTC.

The chain carries TRBV28 and TRBJ1-1; 7 nucleotides agree with TRBD1. From germline, CDR1 is MDHEN and CDR2 SYDVKM. V lost 4 bases and J lost 5; bases outside the gene matches: 7. The CDR3 length is 14 residues. CDR3 in amino acids: CASSSYRGRTEAFF. For the CDR3, the DNA is TGTGCCAGCAGTTCCTACAGGGGAAGGACTGAAGCTTTCTTT.

The CDR3 is CASSLAGSSGNTIYF. CDR3 sequence (DNA): TGTGCCAGCAGCTTGGCAGGGAGCTCTGGAAACACCATATATTTT. V usage is TRBV5-6 and J usage is TRBJ1-3, with a tentative D call TRBD1 (5 bases). V lost 0 bases to trimming and J lost 0 bases, with 7 bases between them. Germline CDR1 is SGHDT and CDR2 is YYEEEE. The CDR3 covers 15 residues. Variable domain in full (rest from reference TRBV5-6 and TRBJ1-3): DAGVTQSPTHLIKTRGQQVTLRCSPKSGHDTVSWYQQALGQGPQFIFQYYEEEERQRGNFPDRFSGHQFPNYSSELNVNALLLGDSALYLCASSLAGSSGNTIYFGEGSWLTVV.

This rearrangement joins TRBV18 to TRBJ2-2; D is possibly TRBD1 or TRBD2 (5 bases each). This CDR3 has 18 residues. Germline V gene lookup returns CDR1 KGHSH and CDR2 LQKENI. Deletions cut 2 bases from V and 1 base from J, with 17 bases between. In DNA form, the CDR3 reads TGTGCCAGCTCACCATTAAACCCGGGGACCGAGAACACCGGGGAGCTGTTTTTT. Translated: CASSPLNPGTENTGELFF.

The chain has TRBV5-1 and TRBJ2-7; 7 bases align to TRBD1. V gave up 6 bases and J gave up 4 bases; unmatched junction bases: 10. There are 14 residues in the CDR3. CDR1 and CDR2 from the germline V gene are SGHRS and YFSETQ. The CDR3 loop reads CASTLGGSEYEQYF. The CDR3 DNA follows: TGCGCCAGCACTCTAGGGGGCTCTGAGTACGAGCAGTACTTC.

The rearrangement links TRBV12-5 to TRBJ1-5, with a possible D match to TRBD1 (6 bases). The germline V and J ends were trimmed by 0 bases and 6 bases, with 18 bases remaining between them. CDR3 length equals 17 residues. CDR1 is LGHNT, CDR2 FRNRAP, per germline. The CDR3 here is CASGLVQGPVLSQPQHF. The CDR3, as DNA: TGTGCTAGTGGTTTGGTACAGGGACCCGTTCTAAGTCAGCCCCAGCATTTT.

The chain combines TRBV27 with TRBJ1-5; D is uncertain. The germline V gene encodes CDR1 MNHEY and CDR2 SMNVEV (reference sequence). The length of the CDR3 is 12 residues. The V end lost 6 bases, the J end lost 2 bases, and 5 bases lay between the germline ends. As DNA, the CDR3 is TGTGCCAGCAGAGAGGGCAATCAGCCCCAGCATTTT. Residues: CASREGNQPQHF.

This chain joins TRBV11-2 and TRBJ2-7, with D unresolved. Looked up from germline, CDR1 is SGHAT and CDR2 is FQNNGV. Trimming took off 0 bases at V and 2 bases at J, with 5 bases between the two ends. This CDR3 contains 13 residues. CDR3 amino acids: CASSLEQPYEQYF. The CDR3 DNA sequence: TGTGCCAGCAGCTTAGAACAGCCCTACGAGCAGTACTTC.

This sequence joins TRBV18 and TRBJ2-7; 9 bases are a match to TRBD1. The V gene end was trimmed by 5 bases and the J gene end by 2 bases; junction bases not matched to a gene: 4. This CDR3 has 14 residues. Germline CDR1 and CDR2: KGHSH and LQKENI. In nucleotides, the CDR3 is TGTGCCAGCTCAGGGACAGGGTTGACCTACGAGCAGTACTTC. Translated, it gives CASSGTGLTYEQYF.

J is TRBJ1-3 and V is TRBV28; no firm D call. CDR1 is MDHEN and CDR2 is SYDVKM in the germline V gene. The CDR3 extends over 12 amino acids. V dropped 6 bases and J dropped 5 bases, with 8 bases sitting between them. CDR3 protein: CASSLRRNTIYF. For the CDR3, the DNA is TGTGCCAGCAGCCTAAGACGAAACACCATATATTTT.

The V gene is TRBV19, the J gene TRBJ2-2; either TRBD1 or TRBD2 may supply D (6 bases each). The CDR3 runs 14 residues. CDR1 and CDR2 (germline): LNHDA, SQIVND (reference sequence). Trimming removed 10 bases at V and 1 base at J, with 13 bases between. The CDR3 here is CATRGRGNTGELFF. The CDR3, as DNA: TGTGCCACCCGGGGGCGGGGGAACACCGGGGAGCTGTTTTTT. The full variable domain, rest sourced from reference TRBV19 and TRBJ2-2, is DGGITQSPKYLFRKEGQNVTLSCEQNLNHDAMYWYRQDPGQGLRLIYYSQIVNDFQKGDIAEGYSVSREKKESFPLTVTSAQKNPTAFYLCATRGRGNTGELFFGEGSRLTVL.

This clone is a singleton in its sample. This chain links TRBV9 with TRBJ1-2, with D hard to call. The germline V and J ends were trimmed by 4 bases and 4 bases, with 17 bases remaining between them. There are 15 residues in the CDR3. Germline CDR1 and CDR2: SGDLS and YYNGEE. CDR3 in DNA: TGTGCCAGCAGCCCCCGGGAGTCTCGAGGCTATGGCTACACCTTC. As protein: CASSPRESRGYGYTF.

This chain connects TRBV28 to TRBJ1-6; tentative D call: TRBD1 (5 bases). V lost 8 bases and J 9 bases, leaving 17 bases between the germline ends. Germline CDR1 MDHEN, CDR2 SYDVKM. The CDR3 has 14 amino acids. The chain's CDR3 is CASSTGGGVSPLHF. Written as DNA, the CDR3 is TGTGCCAGCTCCACGGGGGGGGGAGTTTCACCCCTCCACTTT.

The V call is TRBV6-5, the J call TRBJ2-3; TRBD2 matches 9 bases. The germline CDR1 and CDR2 sequences are MNHEY and SVGAGI. The CDR3 contains 12 residues. V dropped 2 bases and J dropped 12; count of bases not matched to a gene: 3. The CDR3 here is CASSYGAGGQYF. As DNA, the CDR3 is TGTGCCAGCAGTTACGGAGCGGGAGGCCAGTATTTT.

The V call is TRBV6-5, the J call TRBJ1-1; possibly TRBD1 for D (5 bases). Per germline, CDR1 MNHEY and CDR2 SVGAGI. V dropped 4 bases and J dropped 6 bases, with 12 bases sitting between them. The CDR3 has 13 residues. The CDR3 here is CASSSHSGAEAFF. CDR3 nucleotide sequence: TGTGCCAGCAGTTCCCATTCGGGGGCTGAAGCTTTCTTT.

This rearrangement joins TRBV9 to TRBJ2-2, with D perhaps TRBD2 (5 bases). Trimming removed 3 bases at V and 1 base at J, with 16 bases between. This CDR3 comprises 17 residues. Per germline, CDR1 SGDLS and CDR2 YYNGEE. In nucleotides, the CDR3 is TGTGCCAGCAGCGCCTCCACTAGGGCAGAGAACACCGGGGAGCTGTTTTTT. As protein: CASSASTRAENTGELFF. Using reference TRBV9 and TRBJ2-2 for the parts outside the CDR3, the full variable domain is DSGVTQTPKHLITATGQRVTLRCSPRSGDLSVYWYQQSLDQGLQFLIQYYNGEERAKGNILERFSAQQFPDLHSELNLSSLELGDSALYFCASSASTRAENTGELFFGEGSRLTVL.

The rearrangement links TRBV7-2 to TRBJ2-1, with 16 positions matching TRBD2. The length of the CDR3 is 19 residues. V lost 3 bases and J lost 5; bases outside the gene matches: 10. Germline V lookup: CDR1 SGHTA, CDR2 FQGNSA. In DNA form, the CDR3 reads TGTGCCAGCAGCTTTTTTCCCGGGACTAGCGGGGGGGCCAACAATGAGCAGTTCTTC. Its protein product is CASSFFPGTSGGANNEQFF. Filled out from reference TRBV7-2 and TRBJ2-1, the complete variable domain reads GAGVSQSPSNKVTEKGKDVELRCDPISGHTALYWYRQSLGQGLEFLIYFQGNSAPDKSGLPSDRFSAERTGGSVSTLTIQRTQQEDSAVYLCASSFFPGTSGGANNEQFFGPGTRLTVL.

The chain has TRBV30 and TRBJ2-3, with D possibly matching TRBD1 (5 bases). V was trimmed by 0 bases and J by 2 bases, leaving 12 bases between them. The CDR3 loop spans 15 amino acids. Per germline, CDR1 GTSNPN and CDR2 SVGIG (reference sequence). The CDR3 DNA is TGTGCCTGGAGTGTACAACAGGTCTTCACAGATACGCAGTATTTT. Residues: CAWSVQQVFTDTQYF. The full variable domain, rest sourced from reference TRBV30 and TRBJ2-3, is SQTIHQWPATLVQPVGSPLSLECTVEGTSNPNLYWYRQAAGRGLQLLFYSVGIGQISSEVPQNLSASRPQDRQFILSSKKLLLSDSGFYLCAWSVQQVFTDTQYFGPGTRLTVL.

The chain joins TRBV19 to TRBJ2-2; TRBD2 aligns across 9 bases. Germline V gives CDR1 LNHDA, CDR2 SQIVND (reference sequence). This CDR3 has 16 amino acids. Unmatched junction bases numbered 4, after V lost 3 bases and J lost 2 bases. CDR3 loop: CASSIRLAGNTGELFF. The CDR3 coding sequence is TGTGCCAGTAGTATTCGCCTAGCGGGAAACACCGGGGAGCTGTTTTTT.

V is TRBV9 and J is TRBJ1-3, with D unclear. There are 14 residues in the CDR3. The V gene's germline CDR1 is SGDLS and CDR2 YYNGEE. Trimming took off 0 bases at V and 3 bases at J, with 7 bases between the two ends. The DNA for the CDR3 is TGTGCCAGCAGCGTAGCAGGAATTGGAAACACCATATATTTT. This codes for CASSVAGIGNTIYF.

The V and J genes are TRBV5-1 and TRBJ2-2; no clear D. Trimming left V 0 bases short and J 1 base short, with 7 bases between. The CDR3 sequence is 15 residues long. Germline CDR1 reads SGHRS; CDR2 reads YFSETQ. CDR3 residues: CASSLVRRNTGELFF. CDR3 bases: TGCGCCAGCAGCTTGGTTCGGAGGAACACCGGGGAGCTGTTTTTT.

The chain uses TRBV9 and TRBJ1-2, with no clear D. Trimming stripped 2 bases from V and 2 bases from J, with 10 bases between. This CDR3 contains 14 residues. Germline CDR1 and CDR2: SGDLS and YYNGEE. In DNA, the CDR3 is TGTGCCAGCAGCGTCGCGGGCTCCAACTATGGCTACACCTTC. This codes for CASSVAGSNYGYTF.

V is TRBV6-5 and J is TRBJ1-1, with 7 bases lining up with TRBD1. The junction had 7 bases not matched to a gene; V was cut back by 2 bases and J by 4 bases. The germline V gene encodes CDR1 MNHEY and CDR2 SVGAGI. The length of the CDR3 is 15 residues. The CDR3 DNA is TGTGCCAGCAGTTACCTGCCAGGGGGTGGCACTGAAGCTTTCTTT. Translated, it gives CASSYLPGGGTEAFF.

V gene TRBV3-1 (or the pseudogene TRBV3-2) combines with J gene TRBJ1-1, with a tentative D call TRBD1 (5 bases). V shed 4 bases and J shed 5 bases, with 14 bases lying between them. Germline V lookup: CDR1 LGHDT, CDR2 YNNKEL (reference sequence). This CDR3 has 14 amino acids. The CDR3: CASSLSGSGTEAFF. In DNA form, the CDR3 reads TGTGCCAGCAGCCTGAGCGGATCAGGGACTGAAGCTTTCTTT.

This sequence joins TRBV19 and TRBJ2-7; tentatively, D is TRBD1 (6 bases). The V gene lost 3 bases and the J gene lost 1 base, with 22 bases spanning the gap. The length of the CDR3 is 18 residues. Germline CDR1 and CDR2: LNHDA and SQIVND (reference sequence). CDR3 nucleotides: TGTGCCAGTAGTATGGGGGTCCGACGGGACACTAAATCCTACGAGCAGTACTTC. It is translated as CASSMGVRRDTKSYEQYF.

The CDR3 protein is CASSLATRGYTF. In nucleotides, the CDR3 is TGTGCCAGCAGTTTGGCCACTAGAGGCTACACCTTC. The V call is TRBV28, the J call TRBJ1-2, with D unclear. This CDR3 comprises 12 residues. Between the trimmed V and J ends, which lost 3 bases and 8 bases, there was a span of 10 bases. The germline CDR1 and CDR2 sequences are MDHEN and SYDVKM.

The chain combines TRBV7-3 with TRBJ2-2; maybe TRBD1 (5 bases). The germline CDR1 and CDR2 sequences are SGHTA and FQGTGA. The ends were cut back, 6 bases at V and 2 bases at J, with 10 bases in the middle. CDR3 length: 14 amino acids. DNA for the CDR3: TGTGCCAGCAGACGCCAGGGAAACACCGGGGAGCTGTTTTTT. Translating it yields CASRRQGNTGELFF.

This chain uses TRBV30 with TRBJ2-7, with D maybe TRBD2 (5 bases). V lost 0 bases to trimming and J lost 0 bases, with 12 bases between them. This CDR3 has 15 amino acids. Germline V CDR1 and CDR2: GTSNPN, SVGIG (reference sequence). The chain's CDR3 is CAWSVSSGLSYEQYF. The CDR3 DNA sequence: TGTGCCTGGAGTGTAAGCAGCGGACTCTCCTACGAGCAGTACTTC.

The chain employs TRBV25-1 and TRBJ2-7; D remains ambiguous. V was clipped by 1 base and J by 0 bases, with 16 bases between them. The V gene's germline CDR1 is MGHDK and CDR2 SYGVNS. The CDR3 is made up of 17 amino acids. DNA for the CDR3: TGTGCCAGCAGTGAATCCCCGAGGTCCAGGAACTCCTACGAGCAGTACTTC. This gives the protein CASSESPRSRNSYEQYF.

V gene TRBV24-1 combines with J gene TRBJ1-1; a weak D match, TRBD1 (6 bases). The CDR3 is 12 residues long. The germline V and J ends were trimmed by 0 bases and 11 bases, with 9 bases remaining between them. Germline V gene lookup returns CDR1 KGHDR and CDR2 SFDVKD. The CDR3 DNA reads TGTGCCACCAGTGATTTGATAGGGGGGGCTTTCTTT. Translated, it gives CATSDLIGGAFF.